This entry lists 12 T cell receptor beta chains sequenced from one sample in a study of PD-L1 blockade in urothelial cancer. The sample's time point: pretreatment peripheral blood. Repertoires were generated with immunoSEQ multiplex PCR, while TCRdb's copy carries only in-frame clones and drops some. This sample has tens of thousands of clones, with around 88% found just once. The input for sequencing was PBMCs, taken around atezolizumab (anti-PD-L1) treatment. Receptors originate from a woman aged 55-70 years with urothelial cancer.

The chain joins TRBV11-2 to TRBJ2-1, with a possible D match to TRBD1 (6 bases). Looked up from germline, CDR1 is SGHAT and CDR2 is FQNNGV. The CDR3 extends over 15 amino acids. V gave up 1 base and J gave up 9 bases, with 16 bases separating them. The CDR3 sequence: CASSLAGGRGIEQFF. The CDR3 region has the DNA TGTGCCAGCAGCTTAGCGGGTGGCAGGGGAATTGAGCAGTTCTTC. Full variable domain (remainder filled in from reference TRBV11-2 and TRBJ2-1): EAGVAQSPRYKIIEKRQSVAFWCNPISGHATLYWYQQILGQGPKLLIQFQNNGVVDDSQLPKDRFSAERLKGVDSTLKIQPAKLEDSAVYLCASSLAGGRGIEQFFGPGTRLTVL.

The rearrangement links TRBV27 to TRBJ1-3; 8 bases line up with TRBD1. V shed 2 bases, J shed 0 bases, and the junction held 6 bases outside the gene matches. Germline values: CDR1 MNHEY, CDR2 SMNVEV (reference sequence). The CDR3 spans 17 residues. CDR3 region: CASSLLTGGISGNTIYF. The CDR3 DNA sequence: TGTGCCAGCAGTTTACTAACAGGGGGAATCTCTGGAAACACCATATATTTT.

The rearrangement links TRBV25-1 to TRBJ2-7, with 8 bases matching TRBD2. CDR1 and CDR2 (germline): MGHDK, SYGVNS. The ends lost 6 bases at V and 7 bases at J; junction bases unmatched: 5. The CDR3 runs to 12 residues. Written as DNA, the CDR3 is TGTGCCAGCAGACTAGCGGTGGGTGAGCAGTACTTC. Its protein is CASRLAVGEQYF.

The chain employs TRBV18 and TRBJ1-6, with 7 bases identical to TRBD1. Trimming took 1 base from V and 11 from J; bases not matched to a gene: 5. CDR1 and CDR2 (germline): KGHSH, LQKENI. The CDR3 has 14 residues. The CDR3 reads CASSPLQGSTPLHF. The DNA of the CDR3 is TGTGCCAGCTCACCACTACAGGGGAGTACACCCCTCCACTTT.

The chain has TRBV4-2 and TRBJ2-3; tentatively, D is TRBD2 (6 bases). The CDR3 runs to 14 residues. V was pared by 4 bases and J by 6 bases, with 14 bases between. Germline loops: CDR1 LGHNA, CDR2 YNFKEQ. The CDR3 is CASSPGGSTDTQYF. Written as DNA, the CDR3 is TGTGCCAGCAGCCCTGGGGGGAGTACGGATACGCAGTATTTT.

This chain links TRBV7-2 with TRBJ2-1; 11 positions agree with TRBD2. Germline CDR1 SGHTA, CDR2 FQGNSA. Trimming took 5 bases from V and 7 from J; bases not matched to a gene: 10. The length of the CDR3 is 16 residues. CDR3 sequence: CASSPIAGGIGNEQFF. CDR3 sequence (DNA): TGTGCCAGCAGCCCAATAGCGGGGGGGATTGGTAATGAGCAGTTCTTC.

This rearrangement joins TRBV7-9 to TRBJ1-2; no reliable D call. The V gene lost 1 base and the J gene lost 8 bases, with 17 bases spanning the gap. The CDR3 loop spans 15 amino acids. CDR1 and CDR2 (germline): SEHNR, FQNEAQ (reference sequence). This CDR3 is CASSLVQIALRGYTF. CDR3 nucleotides: TGTGCCAGCAGCTTAGTACAGATCGCCCTCCGCGGCTACACCTTC.

The chain is built from TRBV7-2 and TRBJ2-5; perhaps TRBD2 as D (6 bases). The V gene lost 4 bases and the J gene lost 1 base, with 13 bases spanning the gap. The CDR3 runs 15 residues. CDR1 is SGHTA and CDR2 is FQGNSA in the germline V gene. The CDR3 region is CASSSLLAIQETQYF. The DNA of the CDR3 is TGTGCCAGCAGCTCCCTCCTAGCGATCCAAGAGACCCAGTACTTC.

The chain combines TRBV10-1 with TRBJ1-1, with no clear D. Between the trimmed V and J ends, which lost 3 bases and 0 bases, there was a span of 5 bases. Germline CDR1 WNHNN, CDR2 SYGVQD (reference sequence). The CDR3 is 13 residues long. CDR3 DNA: TGCGCCAGCAGTGAATCGTTGAACACTGAAGCTTTCTTT. Encoded protein: CASSESLNTEAFF.

The CDR3 DNA follows: TGTGCCAGCAGTGCCTACAGGGGAGAGACCCAGTACTTC. Translation gives CASSAYRGETQYF. This rearrangement joins TRBV27 to TRBJ2-5; TRBD1 aligns across 7 bases. Germline V gene data show CDR1 as MNHEY and CDR2 as SMNVEV (reference sequence). The length of the CDR3 is 13 residues. V trimming: 5 bases; J trimming: 4 bases; junction bases outside the gene matches: 4.

V is TRBV2 and J is TRBJ2-5; possibly TRBD2 for D (6 bases). The CDR3 totals 14 residues. V was clipped by 4 bases and J by 4 bases, with 13 bases between them. The germline V gene encodes CDR1 SNHLY and CDR2 FYNNEI. The CDR3 DNA is TGTGCCAGCAGTGTTGGCGGGGTCGGAGAGACCCAGTACTTC. Its protein product is CASSVGGVGETQYF.

The rearrangement joins TRBV27 to TRBJ1-4; maybe TRBD1 (6 bases). The CDR3 has 15 amino acids. The germline CDR1 and CDR2 sequences are MNHEY and SMNVEV (reference sequence). Deletions cut 0 bases from V and 7 bases from J, with 12 bases between. DNA for the CDR3: TGTGCCAGCAGTTTATCAGTCAGGGGTGGTGAAAAACTGTTTTTT. As protein: CASSLSVRGGEKLFF.